This T cell receptor (beta chain) was found in a study of T-cell memory formation after mild COVID-19. About the research overall: In these data, TCR clusters were largely donor specific. Overall study results and limits: Clones contracting day 15 to 85 were balanced CD4/CD8; later expanders leaned CD4+. Unconfirmed was the SARS-CoV-2 specificity of second-wave clones that peaked on day 37.

The CDR3 consists of 16 residues. As for this clonotype: As yet, its antigen is unknown.

TCRdb passed the 5' RACE reads through MiXCR, listing each CDR3 protein once. This table has around 510,000 distinct CDR3 sequences, less than 25% appearing once. This receptor was identified in an adult woman who had mild COVID-19 (a few samples of this study predate the infection). Cell type and time point are not known. Sequencing was done on a sample of PBMCs or a T cell subset sorted from them (not recorded which). The chain is built from TRBV3-2 and TRBJ2-2; the table's D gene call, TRBD2, was not cross checked with the DNA. TRBV3-2 is listed as a pseudogene. CDR3 region: CASSLSGLKNTGELFF. CDR3 nucleotide sequence: TGTGCCAGCAGCCTTTCAGGACTAAAGAACACCGGGGAGCTGTTTTTT.